This T cell receptor (beta chain) was identified in a study of long-term antiretroviral therapy in people with HIV. This clone was detected a few times. The antigen remains undetermined. Findings of the study overall: Transplant donor controls retained higher diversity, though diversity increased after ART.

V lost 8 bases, J lost 2 bases, and 7 bases stayed unmatched. The CDR3 has 14 residues. Germline-derived CDR1 and CDR2 are MNHEY and SVGAGI. Investigators performed immunoSEQ version v3.0 at survey level. The repertoire was sequenced with immunoSEQ multiplex PCR; TCRdb's copy has only in-frame clones and lacks some. The repertoire has about 17,000 clones, roughly four fifths of them found once; the top ten carry around 16%. The sequence was obtained from a woman aged 45-65 years with HIV. The specimen comprised unsorted PBMCs, sampled about 2.5 years before starting antiretroviral therapy. The chain employs TRBV6-5 and TRBJ2-3, with TRBD1 matching over 7 bases. The CDR3 DNA reads as TGTGCCAGCGCTAGGGGGCCCTCCACAGATACGCAGTATTTT. Translating it yields CASARGPSTDTQYF.